Below, 27 T cell receptor beta chains from the same sample are listed, as sequenced in a study of vaccination and CD4 T cells after COVID-19. Regarding time point: late sampling 161 to 241 days after vaccination in a few convalescent patients. TCRdb independently ran MiXCR on the PCR reads; one entry per CDR3 protein. This sample yields roughly 30,000 distinct CDR3 sequences, of which 51% are seen a single time; more than 5.5% belongs to the top ten. The material was CD4+ T cells from blood, obtained about 7 months after SARS-CoV-2 vaccination. These receptors all stem from a human donor who had recovered from COVID-19.

The chain carries TRBV20-1 and TRBJ2-5, with D perhaps TRBD2 (5 bases). The germline V gene has CDR1 DFQATT and CDR2 SNEGSKA (reference sequence). V was pared by 6 bases and J by 2 bases, with 13 bases between. CDR3 size: 13 residues. The CDR3 protein is CSAPTRAQETQYF. CDR3 DNA: TGCAGTGCCCCAACTAGGGCACAAGAGACCCAGTACTTC.

The chain couples TRBV6-1 to TRBJ2-3; 9 positions match TRBD1. V shed 6 bases and J 4 bases; nucleotides not matched to a gene: 5. The CDR3 is 14 amino acids. Germline CDR1 reads MNHNS; CDR2 reads SASEGT. The CDR3 loop is CASRTGGFADTQYF. For the CDR3, the DNA is TGTGCCAGCAGAACAGGGGGCTTCGCAGATACGCAGTATTTT.

The rearrangement joins TRBV18 to TRBJ2-7; D gene uncertain. Trimming shortened V by 3 bases and J by 0 bases, and 9 bases separated the two germline ends. CDR1 KGHSH and CDR2 LQKENI come from the germline V gene. CDR3 length: 14 amino acids. For the CDR3, the DNA is TGTGCCAGCTCACCCCCGACAAACTCCTACGAGCAGTACTTC. Amino acid sequence: CASSPPTNSYEQYF. The full variable domain, in which reference TRBV18 and TRBJ2-7 provide the parts outside the CDR3, is NAGVMQNPRHLVRRRGQEARLRCSPMKGHSHVYWYRQLPEEGLKFMVYLQKENIIDESGMPKERFSAEFPKEGPSILRIQQVVRGDSAAYFCASSPPTNSYEQYFGPGTRLTVT.

In its sample, this clonotype was seen a few times. V usage is TRBV20-1 and J usage is TRBJ2-1; D remains unclear. The CDR3 runs 18 residues. The ends were cut back, 0 bases at V and 6 bases at J, with 24 bases in the middle. CDR1 and CDR2 (germline): DFQATT, SNEGSKA (reference sequence). The CDR3 region is CSARDSHGPSSPLNEQFF. The CDR3 DNA is TGCAGTGCTAGAGATAGTCATGGCCCGTCTAGTCCCCTCAATGAGCAGTTCTTC.

This chain uses TRBV2 with TRBJ2-7; no clear D. V was clipped by 2 bases and J by 5 bases, with 13 bases between them. The CDR3 is 14 residues long. Germline CDR1 is SNHLY and CDR2 is FYNNEI. The CDR3 region is CASSEPPLRNEQYF. As DNA, the CDR3 is TGTGCCAGCAGTGAACCACCGCTCAGGAACGAGCAGTACTTC.

The rearrangement joins TRBV20-1 to TRBJ2-7; 10 positions match TRBD1. Germline V lookup: CDR1 DFQATT, CDR2 SNEGSKA (reference sequence). The CDR3 is 15 amino acids. With 0 bases clipped from V and 0 bases from J, the junction kept 2 bases outside the gene matches. The CDR3 coding sequence is TGCAGTGCTAGAGACTGGGACAGGGGCTCCTACGAGCAGTACTTC. Its translation is CSARDWDRGSYEQYF.

The gene calls are TRBV6-2 or TRBV6-3 and TRBJ1-5; 9 bases line up with TRBD1. After removal of 2 bases from V and 7 bases from J, the junction contained 12 bases not matched to a gene. CDR3 size: 17 residues. Per the germline V gene, CDR1 is MNHEY and CDR2 is SVGEGT. The CDR3 loop reads CASSYAGTGFSVQPQHF. The CDR3 nucleotides are TGTGCCAGCAGTTACGCCGGGACAGGGTTTAGTGTCCAGCCCCAGCATTTT.

The chain joins TRBV6-1 to TRBJ1-1; 8 bases match TRBD1. Germline trimming cut 7 bases from V and 3 bases from J; bases unmatched to any gene: 4. Looked up from germline, CDR1 is MNHNS and CDR2 is SASEGT. The CDR3 runs 13 residues. The CDR3, as DNA: TGTGCCAGCATCAAGACAGGGGACACTGAAGCTTTCTTT. This gives the protein CASIKTGDTEAFF.

This clonotype was observed a few times. This sequence joins TRBV27 and TRBJ2-3; the match to TRBD1 covers 9 bases. Germline V lookup: CDR1 MNHEY, CDR2 SMNVEV (reference sequence). This CDR3 spans 14 amino acids. V gave up 5 bases and J gave up 6 bases; unmatched junction bases: 6. DNA for the CDR3: TGTGCCAGCAGTATTAACAGGGGGCGGGATACGCAGTATTTT. This encodes CASSINRGRDTQYF.

The chain combines TRBV20-1 with TRBJ2-2; 10 bases fit TRBD2. Losses at the gene ends were 0 bases for V and 1 base for J; bases not matched to a gene: 2. Germline V gives CDR1 DFQATT, CDR2 SNEGSKA (reference sequence). This CDR3 comprises 16 residues. The chain's CDR3 is CSARDVAGGNTGELFF. DNA of the CDR3: TGCAGTGCTAGAGATGTAGCGGGAGGGAACACCGGGGAGCTGTTTTTT.

Only a few counts were recorded for this clonotype. V and J are TRBV4-1 and TRBJ1-5, with TRBD1 as a possible D gene (6 bases). Trimming removed 3 bases from V and 0 bases from J, with 9 bases in between. Looked up from germline, CDR1 is MGHRA and CDR2 is YSYEKL. CDR3 length: 15 amino acids. The CDR3 DNA reads TGCGCCAGCAGCCAGAAGGGGGGTAGCAATCAGCCCCAGCATTTT. This encodes CASSQKGGSNQPQHF.

The rearrangement uses TRBV2 and TRBJ1-2, with 8 bases that match TRBD1. The CDR3 is made up of 13 amino acids. Unmatched junction bases numbered 5, after V lost 3 bases and J lost 8 bases. Germline assignment: CDR1 SNHLY and CDR2 FYNNEI. CDR3 DNA sequence: TGTGCCAGCAGTGAGCAGGGGGCAGGGGGCTACACCTTC. As protein: CASSEQGAGGYTF.

The V call is TRBV7-2, the J call TRBJ2-2; the D gene is possibly TRBD2 (7 bases). The length of the CDR3 is 16 residues. V gave up 1 base and J gave up 5 bases, with 14 bases separating them. Germline loops: CDR1 SGHTA, CDR2 FQGNSA. CDR3 protein: CASSLVGGGGTGELFF. CDR3 DNA sequence: TGTGCCAGCAGCTTAGTGGGGGGAGGGGGAACCGGGGAGCTGTTTTTT.

The V gene is TRBV20-1, the J gene TRBJ2-2, with 7 bases matching TRBD1. With V trimmed by 6 bases and J by 5 bases, 12 bases remained unmatched. The CDR3 has 15 residues. CDR1 DFQATT and CDR2 SNEGSKA come from the germline V gene (reference sequence). The CDR3: CSARQPDRETGELFF. The CDR3 nucleotides are TGCAGTGCCCGCCAGCCCGACAGGGAAACCGGGGAGCTGTTTTTT.

This sequence joins TRBV19 and TRBJ2-1; TRBD1 might be the D (6 bases). V lost 10 bases, J lost 12 bases, and 19 bases lay in between. In germline, CDR1 is LNHDA, CDR2 SQIVND (reference sequence). This CDR3 has 12 residues. The CDR3 bases are TGTGCCACCCCGCCATGGGGGCAAAGGCAGTTCTTC. This gives the protein CATPPWGQRQFF.

This clonotype was counted only a few times. The CDR3 bases are TGCAGTGCTAACGATATGGTGTACCAAGAGACCCAGTACTTC. It is translated as CSANDMVYQETQYF. The rearrangement links TRBV20-1 to TRBJ2-5; no reliable D call. The CDR3 length is 14 residues. CDR1 DFQATT and CDR2 SNEGSKA come from the germline V gene (reference sequence). V was shortened by 4 bases and J by 0 bases, with 12 bases between the two germline ends.

This clonotype was counted between two and nine times. The CDR3 region has the DNA TGTGCCACCAGCAGGTCGCCGGGACAGGGGCAAGAGACCCAGTACTTC. This encodes CATSRSPGQGQETQYF. V gene TRBV15 combines with J gene TRBJ2-5, with TRBD1 matching 10 bases. J lost 2 bases, V lost 3 bases, and 6 bases had no gene match. Germline CDR1 LNHNV, CDR2 YYDKDF (reference sequence). This CDR3 is built from 16 residues. Using reference TRBV15 and TRBJ2-5 for the parts outside the CDR3, the full variable domain is DAMVIQNPRYQVTQFGKPVTLSCSQTLNHNVMYWYQQKSSQAPKLLFHYYDKDFNNEADTPDNFQSRRPNTSFCFLDIRSPGLGDTAMYLCATSRSPGQGQETQYFGPGTRLLVL.

The chain combines TRBV21-1 with TRBJ1-5; TRBD1, the D gene given by the table, was not confirmed from the DNA. TRBV21-1 is reported as a pseudogene. The CDR3 covers 16 residues. The CDR3 DNA sequence: TGTGCCAGCAGCAAAGGAGGTTCGGGGGGGGATCAGCCCCAGCATTTT. Its translation: CASSKGGSGGDQPQHF.

V is TRBV7-2 and J is TRBJ2-1, with TRBD2 matching 7 bases. The CDR3 consists of 15 residues. The junction had 2 bases not matched to a gene; V was cut back by 3 bases and J by 0 bases. The V gene's germline CDR1 is SGHTA and CDR2 FQGNSA. In DNA form, the CDR3 reads TGTGCCAGCAGCTTCGGCGGGAGCTCCTACAATGAGCAGTTCTTC. Translating it yields CASSFGGSSYNEQFF.

The J gene is TRBJ2-7, the V gene TRBV6-5, with D unresolved. The V end lost 3 bases, the J end lost 3 bases, and 12 bases lay between the germline ends. This CDR3 has 14 residues. CDR1 is MNHEY and CDR2 is SVGAGI in the germline V gene. CDR3 residues: CASSYRQVRYEQYF. As DNA, the CDR3 is TGTGCCAGCAGTTATCGGCAGGTTCGCTACGAGCAGTACTTC.

V and J are TRBV25-1 and TRBJ1-1; D is unclear. V was trimmed by 5 bases and J by 3 bases, leaving 1 base between them. Germline CDR1 reads MGHDK; CDR2 reads SYGVNS. This CDR3 comprises 10 residues. The CDR3: CASSHTEAFF. The CDR3 DNA reads TGTGCCAGCAGTCACACTGAAGCTTTCTTT.

This clonotype is a singleton in its sample. This chain uses TRBV4-2 with TRBJ2-2; D is ambiguous. Germline V CDR1 and CDR2: LGHNA, YNFKEQ. The CDR3 has 14 residues. Trimming cost V 0 bases and J 6 bases, with 8 bases left between them. The CDR3 region has the DNA TGTGCCAGCAGCCAAGAAGGTTTAGCCGGGGAGCTGTTTTTT. As protein: CASSQEGLAGELFF.

The V and J genes are TRBV30 and TRBJ2-3, with 10 bases identical to TRBD2. The J segment lost 7 bases and the V segment lost 3 bases, leaving 7 bases of the junction unmatched. Germline loops: CDR1 GTSNPN, CDR2 SVGIG (reference sequence). The CDR3 covers 14 residues. The CDR3 reads CAWRSSGSVNTQYF. For the CDR3, the DNA is TGTGCCTGGAGATCTAGCGGGAGTGTGAATACGCAGTATTTT.

This clonotype is categorized as medium-sized. V and J are TRBV6-4 and TRBJ2-2; TRBD1 agrees at 7 bases. Germline-derived CDR1 and CDR2 are MRHNA and SNTAGT. CDR3 size: 13 residues. V lost 0 bases to trimming and J lost 8 bases; unmatched junction nucleotides: 0. The CDR3 region is CASSDSDRGELFF. DNA of the CDR3: TGTGCCAGCAGTGACTCGGACAGGGGGGAGCTGTTTTTT.

This clonotype has just a few counts. The rearrangement uses TRBV27 and TRBJ2-1; weak D call: TRBD2 (6 bases). The CDR3 contains 14 residues. V lost 3 bases to trimming and J lost 3 bases, with 9 bases between them. Looked up from germline, CDR1 is MNHEY and CDR2 is SMNVEV (reference sequence). In nucleotides, the CDR3 is TGTGCCAGCAGTTTCGGACTATACTACAATGAGCAGTTCTTC. This codes for CASSFGLYYNEQFF.

The CDR3 loop is CASSPTSRNSYEQYF. As DNA, the CDR3 is TGTGCCAGCAGCCCAACCAGTAGAAACTCCTACGAGCAGTACTTC. This chain uses TRBV7-2 with TRBJ2-7; D is undetermined. The CDR3 sequence is 15 residues long. V was pared by 5 bases and J by 0 bases, with 14 bases between. Germline CDR1 reads SGHTA; CDR2 reads FQGNSA.

The sample holds one count of this clonotype. V and J are TRBV2 and TRBJ2-1; 9 nucleotides match TRBD2. The CDR3 contains 15 residues. J gave up 9 bases and V 5 bases, and 11 bases lay outside the gene matches. From germline, CDR1 is SNHLY and CDR2 FYNNEI. DNA for the CDR3: TGTGCCAGCAGTAGAAGTGCGGGAGGGAGTATTGAGCAGTTCTTC. Its protein product is CASSRSAGGSIEQFF.